Here is one TCR beta chain with its context. As handled by the study authors: Amplifying reference gene primers gave estimates of nucleated cell counts. Produced via immunoSEQ multiplex PCR; TCRdb's table is partial and in-frame only. That table supplies the V and J calls and clone size; D and trimming were determined from the DNA. The table lists some 530,000 clones, approximately 83% of them singletons. The CDR3 is 16 amino acids. Germline CDR1 reads SGHRS; CDR2 reads YFSETQ. Trimming took off 0 bases at V and 4 bases at J, with 13 bases between the two ends. This sample is drawn from a study of blood T cell repertoires in COVID-19. Turning to the study itself: There were acute and convalescent COVID-19 samples, and they came from the United States, Italy and Spain. Sources were T cells, B-cell-depleted T cells, or PBMCs; the material itself was cDNA or gDNA.

The sequenced sample consisted of peripheral blood. The receptor was isolated from a human donor in a cohort sampled during active COVID-19. V usage is TRBV5-1 and J usage is TRBJ2-2; unclear D gene. The CDR3, as DNA: TGCGCCAGCAGCTTGGGAAGCGACGCGAGCACCGGGGAGCTGTTTTTT. Amino acids: CASSLGSDASTGELFF. Full variable domain (outside the CDR3, taken from reference TRBV5-1 and TRBJ2-2): KAGVTQTPRYLIKTRGQQVTLSCSPISGHRSVSWYQQTPGQGLQFLFEYFSETQRNKGNFPGRFSGRQFSNSRSEMNVSTLELGDSALYLCASSLGSDASTGELFFGEGSRLTVL.